The rows below give T cell receptor beta chains drawn from one sample of a study of CD8 T cells in Susac syndrome. TCRdb reprocessed the immunoSEQ multiplex PCR reads with MiXCR, giving one entry per CDR3 protein. The sample yields under 200,000 distinct CDR3 sequences, 92% seen once. Sequenced input: CD4+ T cells from PBMCs. Receptors were obtained from a human donor in good health. Each CDR3 is given with its conserved first and last residue. Each record gives: V gene, J gene, CDR3 protein.

>TRBV6-4|TRBJ2-3
CASSDGQATDTQYF
>TRBV5-1|TRBJ2-3
CASSPDVGWRGTQYF
>TRBV28|TRBJ2-7
CASNTIPYEQYF
>TRBV28|TRBJ1-3
CASTEETSGNTIYF
>TRBV20-1|TRBJ2-5
CSARENPAQETQYF
>TRBV2|TRBJ1-3
CASHRSLSGNTIYF
>TRBV29-1|TRBJ1-2
CSVEGAGEYGYTF
>TRBV2|TRBJ1-4
CASSEFLGLEKLFF
>TRBV12-3/TRBV12-4|TRBJ2-7
CASSPPPGQGFYEQYF
>TRBV7-9|TRBJ1-2
CASSRYGEGYGYTF
>TRBV20-1|TRBJ1-4
CSAPGTGGEKLFF
>TRBV5-1|TRBJ2-7
CASSLPTSGSGEQYF
>TRBV10-3|TRBJ2-1
CAIGLAGYNEQFF
>TRBV20-1|TRBJ1-2
CSAFRQANGYTF
>TRBV20-1|TRBJ2-3
CSARPPARDVGDTQYF
>TRBV7-9|TRBJ1-1
CASSLWATITEAFF
>TRBV6-1|TRBJ1-1
CASSEALRGQDTEAFF
>TRBV7-9|TRBJ1-2
CASSFGGADGYTF
>TRBV6-1|TRBJ2-5
CASSGQGAGETQYF
>TRBV7-2|TRBJ1-5
CASSPQQGQPQHF
>TRBV3-1|TRBJ2-5
CASSQAGGETQYF
>TRBV7-2|TRBJ2-7
CASSPQLAGEQYF
>TRBV6-1|TRBJ2-3
CASRTRQQGTDTQYF
>TRBV15|TRBJ2-7
CATSRDRRLNRPYEQYF
>TRBV5-4|TRBJ2-1
CASSFRRAEEFF
>TRBV10-3|TRBJ1-2
CAISAPGQDYGYTF
>TRBV20-1|TRBJ2-3
CSAIAVPRITDTQYF
>TRBV5-6|TRBJ2-7
CASSLEVNEQYF
>TRBV24-1|TRBJ1-2
CATSDFEQGGALKGYTF
>TRBV20-1|TRBJ1-2
CSAASGTNYGYTF
>TRBV4-3|TRBJ2-3
CASSQVAGSGTDTQYF
>TRBV7-9|TRBJ2-3
CASSPRPMGDTDTQYF
>TRBV2|TRBJ2-3
CASSLGTSRNTQYF
>TRBV29-1|TRBJ2-3
CSAQGQTDTQYF
>TRBV18|TRBJ2-1
CASSPSRDVDEQFF
>TRBV6-6|TRBJ2-5
CASSPIGGSEETQYF
>TRBV14|TRBJ2-6
CASSPPGGGYGANVLTF
>TRBV6-1|TRBJ2-3
CASSTYLGASRTDTQYF
>TRBV5-1|TRBJ1-4
CASSSTVSANEKLFF
>TRBV7-9|TRBJ1-1
CASSLMGWGDTEAFF
>TRBV12-3/TRBV12-4|TRBJ2-1
CASSLVNEQFF
>TRBV6-1|TRBJ2-1
CASRAGGVTYNEQFF
>TRBV5-1|TRBJ1-5
CASSLGGDGYQPQHF
>TRBV30|TRBJ2-6
CAWANRPGANVLTF
>TRBV29-1|TRBJ2-5
CSVGTAQETQYF
>TRBV2|TRBJ2-3
CASGTESTDTQYF
>TRBV20-1|TRBJ2-7
CTASRESTYEQYF
>TRBV5-1|TRBJ2-7
CASSFAGYQDEQYF
>TRBV6-2/TRBV6-3|TRBJ2-2
CASRTRTGELFF
>TRBV7-9|TRBJ2-2
CASSLRFQEVAGELFF